This TCR beta chain emerged from a study of shared clonotypes between healthy human individuals. Those who donated were healthy HIV-negative adults, with no recent acute infections or vaccinations reported. The germline CDR1 and CDR2 sequences are SGHRS and YFSETQ. The CDR3 totals 15 residues. V gave up 5 bases and J gave up 4 bases; unmatched junction bases: 5. As concerns this clone: The same CDR3 also results from other DNA sequences found in this sample.

TCRdb keeps only in-frame clones here, not all; method: immunoSEQ multiplex PCR. The sample contains 2 million to 2.5 million clones, 92% of which appear only once. The origin of this receptor is a man between 18 and 29 years old in good health. Some clones in this sample may be carry-over from other donors' samples. Sequenced sample: naive CD4+ T cells from PBMCs. Subset denoted: CD45RA+ positively selected. The rearrangement joins TRBV5-1 to TRBJ2-1, with 11 positions matching TRBD2. The CDR3 DNA reads TGCGCCAGCAGTTGGGGACTAGCGGATTACAATGAGCAGTTCTTC. It codes for CASSWGLADYNEQFF.